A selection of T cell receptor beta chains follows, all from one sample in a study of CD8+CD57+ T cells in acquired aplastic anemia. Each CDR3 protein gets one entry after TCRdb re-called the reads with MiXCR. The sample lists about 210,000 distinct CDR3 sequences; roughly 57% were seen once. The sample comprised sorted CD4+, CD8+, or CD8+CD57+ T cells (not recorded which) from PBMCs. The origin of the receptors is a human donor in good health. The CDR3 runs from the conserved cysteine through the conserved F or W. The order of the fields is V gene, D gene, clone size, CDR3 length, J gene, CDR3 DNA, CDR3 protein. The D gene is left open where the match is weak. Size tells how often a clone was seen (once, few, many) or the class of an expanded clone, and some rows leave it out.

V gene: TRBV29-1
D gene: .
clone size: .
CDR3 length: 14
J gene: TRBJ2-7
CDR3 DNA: TGCAGCGTTCTTGTTAGGGGATACCCCTACGAGCAGTACTTC
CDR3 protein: CSVLVRGYPYEQYF

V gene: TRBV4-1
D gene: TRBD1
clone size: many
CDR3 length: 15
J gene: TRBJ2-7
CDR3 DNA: TGCGCCAGCAGCCAACTGGGACAGGGTCCCTACGAGCAGTACTTC
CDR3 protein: CASSQLGQGPYEQYF

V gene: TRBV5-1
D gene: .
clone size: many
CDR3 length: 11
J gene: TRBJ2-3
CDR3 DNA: TGCGCCAGCAGCTTTATGGATACGCAGTATTTT
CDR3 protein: CASSFMDTQYF

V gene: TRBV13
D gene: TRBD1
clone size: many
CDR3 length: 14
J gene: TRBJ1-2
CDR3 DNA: TGTGCCAGCAGCTACTCGACAGGGGACTATGGCTACACCTTC
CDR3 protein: CASSYSTGDYGYTF

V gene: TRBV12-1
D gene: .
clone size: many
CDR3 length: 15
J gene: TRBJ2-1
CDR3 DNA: TGTGCCAGCAGCCGTAAGCGGGAGGCATACAATGAGCAGTTCTTC
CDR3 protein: CASSRKREAYNEQFF

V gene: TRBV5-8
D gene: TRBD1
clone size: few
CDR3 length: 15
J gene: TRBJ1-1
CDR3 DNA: TGTGCCAGCAGCTTGTCACAGGGGAGGCCCACTGAAGCTTTCTTT
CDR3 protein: CASSLSQGRPTEAFF

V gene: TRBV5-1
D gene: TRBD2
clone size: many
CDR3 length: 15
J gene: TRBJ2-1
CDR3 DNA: TGCGCCAGCAGCTTCGGGACTAGCGGGAGTAATGAGCAGTTCTTC
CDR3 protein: CASSFGTSGSNEQFF

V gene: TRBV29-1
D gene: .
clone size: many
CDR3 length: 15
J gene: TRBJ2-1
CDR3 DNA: TGCAGCGTTGACCCCTTCGACAGGTCCCACAATGAGCAGTTCTTC
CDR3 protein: CSVDPFDRSHNEQFF

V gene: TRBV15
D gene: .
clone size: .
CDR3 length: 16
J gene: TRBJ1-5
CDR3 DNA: TGTGCCACCAGCAACGGAGGAGGGGGAAGCAATCAGCCCCAGCATTTT
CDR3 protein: CATSNGGGGSNQPQHF

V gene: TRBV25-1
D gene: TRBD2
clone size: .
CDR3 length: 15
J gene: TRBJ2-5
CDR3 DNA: TGTGCCAGCAGACAAGCGGGGGGGCTGCGGGAGACCCAGTACTTC
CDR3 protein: CASRQAGGLRETQYF

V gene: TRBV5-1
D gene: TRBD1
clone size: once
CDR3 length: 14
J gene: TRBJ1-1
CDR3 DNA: TGCGCCAGCAGCAATCAGGCAGGGGGCACTGAAGCTTTCTTT
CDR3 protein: CASSNQAGGTEAFF

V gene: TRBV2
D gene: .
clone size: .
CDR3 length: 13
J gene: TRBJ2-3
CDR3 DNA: TGTGCCAGCACGCAGTTTGGCACAGATACGCAGTATTTT
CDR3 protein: CASTQFGTDTQYF

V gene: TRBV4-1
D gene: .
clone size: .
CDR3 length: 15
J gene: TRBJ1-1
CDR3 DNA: TGCGCCAGCAGCCAAGAACAGACGGCGGGCACTGGAGCTTTCTTT
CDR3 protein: CASSQEQTAGTGAFF

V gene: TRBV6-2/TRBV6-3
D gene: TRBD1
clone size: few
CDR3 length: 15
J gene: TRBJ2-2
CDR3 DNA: TGTGCCAGCAGTTACCCACAGGGGTACACCGGGGAGCTGTTTTTT
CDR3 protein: CASSYPQGYTGELFF

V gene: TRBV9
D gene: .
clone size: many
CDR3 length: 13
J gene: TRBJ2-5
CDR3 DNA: TGTGCCAGCAGCGTAGGGACAGCAGAGACCCAGTACTTC
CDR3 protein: CASSVGTAETQYF

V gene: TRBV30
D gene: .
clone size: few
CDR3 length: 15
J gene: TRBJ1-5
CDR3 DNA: TGTGCCTGGACCCCCTCCGGGCCGAACAATCAGCCCCAGCATTTT
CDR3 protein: CAWTPSGPNNQPQHF

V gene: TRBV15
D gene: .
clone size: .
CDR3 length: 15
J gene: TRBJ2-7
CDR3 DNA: TGTGCCACCAGCATCAGATCGAATCCCTCCTACGAGCATTACTTC
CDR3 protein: CATSIRSNPSYEHYF

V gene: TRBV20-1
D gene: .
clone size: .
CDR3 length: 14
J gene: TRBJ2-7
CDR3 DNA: TGCAGTGCCAGCAGCTCGCCCAGGGACTACGAGCAGTACTTC
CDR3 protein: CSASSSPRDYEQYF

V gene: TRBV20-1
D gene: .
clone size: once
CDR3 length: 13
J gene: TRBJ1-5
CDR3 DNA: TGCAGTGCGTTGAGACGGAGCAATCAGCCCCAGCATTTT
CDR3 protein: CSALRRSNQPQHF

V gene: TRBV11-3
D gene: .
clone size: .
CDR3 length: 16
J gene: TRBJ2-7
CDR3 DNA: TGTGCCAGCAGCTTAGGTCCCGGGATGGGGGAATCCGAGCAGTACTTC
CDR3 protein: CASSLGPGMGESEQYF

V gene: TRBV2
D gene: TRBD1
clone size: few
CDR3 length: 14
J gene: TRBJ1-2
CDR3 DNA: TGTGCCAGCAGTGAAGCGCGGGACAGGTATGGCTACACCTTC
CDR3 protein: CASSEARDRYGYTF

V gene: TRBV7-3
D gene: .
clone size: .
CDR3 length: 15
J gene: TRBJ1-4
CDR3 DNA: TGTGCCAGCAGTGAAGAGGGGACACAAGCTGAAAAACTGTTTTTT
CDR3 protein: CASSEEGTQAEKLFF

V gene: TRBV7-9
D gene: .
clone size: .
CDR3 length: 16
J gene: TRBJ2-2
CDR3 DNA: TGTGCCAGCAGCCCAGGGTTGTTTGAGGACACCGGGGAGCTGTTTTTT
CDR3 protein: CASSPGLFEDTGELFF

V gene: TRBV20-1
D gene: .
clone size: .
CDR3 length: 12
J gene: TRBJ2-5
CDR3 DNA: TGCAGTGCTCAAGCTGGGGCAGAGACCCAGTACTTC
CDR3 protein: CSAQAGAETQYF

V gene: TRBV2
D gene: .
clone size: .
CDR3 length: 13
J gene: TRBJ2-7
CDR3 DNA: TGTGCCAGCAGGATAAACGACGGCTACGAGCAGTACTTC
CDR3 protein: CASRINDGYEQYF

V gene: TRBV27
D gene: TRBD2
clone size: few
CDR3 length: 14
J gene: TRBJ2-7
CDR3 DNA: TGTGCCAGCAGTTTGGGGACTAGCGGCTACGAGCAGTACTTC
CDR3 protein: CASSLGTSGYEQYF